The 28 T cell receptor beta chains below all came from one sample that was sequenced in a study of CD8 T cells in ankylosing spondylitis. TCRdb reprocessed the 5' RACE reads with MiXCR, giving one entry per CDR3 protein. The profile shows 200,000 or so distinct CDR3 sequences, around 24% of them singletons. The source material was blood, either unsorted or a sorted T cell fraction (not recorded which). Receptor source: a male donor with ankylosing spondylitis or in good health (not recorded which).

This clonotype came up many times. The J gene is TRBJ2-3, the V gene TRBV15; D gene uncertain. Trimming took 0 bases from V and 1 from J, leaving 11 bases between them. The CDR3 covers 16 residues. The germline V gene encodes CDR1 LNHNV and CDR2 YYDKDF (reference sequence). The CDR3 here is CATSRERAAGTDTQYF. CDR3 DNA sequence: TGTGCCACCAGCAGAGAAAGGGCAGCTGGCACAGATACGCAGTATTTT.

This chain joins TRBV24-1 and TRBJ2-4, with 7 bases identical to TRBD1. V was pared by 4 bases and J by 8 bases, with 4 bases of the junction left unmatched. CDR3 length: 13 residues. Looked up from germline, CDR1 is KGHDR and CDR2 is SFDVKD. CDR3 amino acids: CATSETGIDIQYF. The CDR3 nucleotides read TGTGCCACCAGTGAGACAGGGATTGACATTCAGTACTTC.

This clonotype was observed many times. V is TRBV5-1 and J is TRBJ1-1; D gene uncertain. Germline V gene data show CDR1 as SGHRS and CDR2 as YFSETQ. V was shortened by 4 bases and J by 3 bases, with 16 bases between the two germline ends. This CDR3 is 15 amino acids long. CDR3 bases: TGCGCCAGCAGCCCCGACCCCCGTGCCCACACTGAAGCTTTCTTT. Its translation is CASSPDPRAHTEAFF. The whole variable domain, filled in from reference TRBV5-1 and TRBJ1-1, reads KAGVTQTPRYLIKTRGQQVTLSCSPISGHRSVSWYQQTPGQGLQFLFEYFSETQRNKGNFPGRFSGRQFSNSRSEMNVSTLELGDSALYLCASSPDPRAHTEAFFGQGTRLTVV.

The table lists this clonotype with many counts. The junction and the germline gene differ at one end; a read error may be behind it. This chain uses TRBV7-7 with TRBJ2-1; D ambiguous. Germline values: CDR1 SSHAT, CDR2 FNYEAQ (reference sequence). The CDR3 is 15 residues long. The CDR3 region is CASSPGRGSYNEQFF. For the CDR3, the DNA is TGTGCTAGCAGCCCCGGACGAGGCTCCTACAATGAGCAGTTCTTC.

The DNA for the CDR3 is TGCAGTGCCCTAGGGCTGCCTGGGGTCACAGATACGCAGTATTTT. Translation gives CSALGLPGVTDTQYF. The rearrangement joins TRBV20-1 to TRBJ2-3; no clear D. Germline-derived CDR1 and CDR2 are DFQATT and SNEGSKA (reference sequence). V dropped 6 bases and J dropped 2 bases, with 18 bases sitting between them. The CDR3 has 15 amino acids.

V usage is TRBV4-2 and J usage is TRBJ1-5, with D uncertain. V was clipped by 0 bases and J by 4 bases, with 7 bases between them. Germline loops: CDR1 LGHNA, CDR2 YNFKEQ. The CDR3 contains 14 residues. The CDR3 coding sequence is TGTGCCAGCAGCCAAGATGGGATGAATCAGCCCCAGCATTTT. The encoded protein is CASSQDGMNQPQHF.

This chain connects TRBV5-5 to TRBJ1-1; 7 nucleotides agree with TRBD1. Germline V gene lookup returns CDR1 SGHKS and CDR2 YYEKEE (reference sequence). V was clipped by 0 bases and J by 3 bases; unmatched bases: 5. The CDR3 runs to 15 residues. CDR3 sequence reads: CASSLGGGTDTEAFF. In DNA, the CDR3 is TGTGCCAGCAGCTTGGGAGGGGGCACGGACACTGAAGCTTTCTTT.

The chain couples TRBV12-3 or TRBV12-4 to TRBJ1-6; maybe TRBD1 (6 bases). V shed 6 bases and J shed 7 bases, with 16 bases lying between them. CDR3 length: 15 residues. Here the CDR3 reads CASRTKQGVNSPLHF. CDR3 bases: TGTGCCAGCAGAACAAAACAGGGAGTCAATTCACCCCTCCACTTT.

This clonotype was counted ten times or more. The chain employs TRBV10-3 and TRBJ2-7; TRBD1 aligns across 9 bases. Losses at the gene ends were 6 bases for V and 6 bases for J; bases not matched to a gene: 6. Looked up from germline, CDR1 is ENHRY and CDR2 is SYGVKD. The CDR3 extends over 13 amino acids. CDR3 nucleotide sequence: TGTGCCATCAGCGGCCGGGACAGGGTCGAGCAGTACTTC. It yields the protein CAISGRDRVEQYF.

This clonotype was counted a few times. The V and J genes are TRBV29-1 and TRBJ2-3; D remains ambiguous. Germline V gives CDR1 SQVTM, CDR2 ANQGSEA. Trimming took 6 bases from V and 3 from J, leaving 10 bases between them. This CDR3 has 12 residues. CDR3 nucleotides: TGCAGCGTACACCAACGAACAGATACGCAGTATTTT. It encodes CSVHQRTDTQYF.

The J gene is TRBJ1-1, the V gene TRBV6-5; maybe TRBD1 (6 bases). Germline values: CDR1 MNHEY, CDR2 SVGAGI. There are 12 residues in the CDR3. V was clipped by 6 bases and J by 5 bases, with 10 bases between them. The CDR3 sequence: CASRTGFTEAFF. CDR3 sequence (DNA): TGTGCCAGCAGGACAGGTTTTACTGAAGCTTTCTTT.

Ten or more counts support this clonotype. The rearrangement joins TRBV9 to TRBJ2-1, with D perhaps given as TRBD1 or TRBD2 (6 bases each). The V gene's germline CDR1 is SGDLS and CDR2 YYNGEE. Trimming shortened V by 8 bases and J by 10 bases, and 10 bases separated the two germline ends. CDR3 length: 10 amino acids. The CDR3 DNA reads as TGTGCCAGTGGGGGGCTGGAGCAGTTCTTC. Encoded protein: CASGGLEQFF.

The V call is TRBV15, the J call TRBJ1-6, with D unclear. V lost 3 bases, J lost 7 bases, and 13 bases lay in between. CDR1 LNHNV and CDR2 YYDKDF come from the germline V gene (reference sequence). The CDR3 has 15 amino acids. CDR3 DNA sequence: TGTGCCACCAGCAGTGGGAGGGCGGAAAATTCACCCCTCCACTTT. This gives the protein CATSSGRAENSPLHF.

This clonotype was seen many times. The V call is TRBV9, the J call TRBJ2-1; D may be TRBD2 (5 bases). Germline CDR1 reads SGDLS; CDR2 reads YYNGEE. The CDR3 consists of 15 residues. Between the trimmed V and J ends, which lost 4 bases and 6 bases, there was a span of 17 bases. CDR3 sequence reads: CASSQGLEASNEQFF. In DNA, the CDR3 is TGTGCCAGCAGCCAAGGACTGGAGGCCTCCAATGAGCAGTTCTTC.

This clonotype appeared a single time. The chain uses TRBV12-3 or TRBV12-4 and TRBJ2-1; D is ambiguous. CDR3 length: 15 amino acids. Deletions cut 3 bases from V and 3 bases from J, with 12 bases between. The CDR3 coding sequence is TGTGCCAGCAGTTTTGGGCAGTCTGGCTACAATGAGCAGTTCTTC. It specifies CASSFGQSGYNEQFF.

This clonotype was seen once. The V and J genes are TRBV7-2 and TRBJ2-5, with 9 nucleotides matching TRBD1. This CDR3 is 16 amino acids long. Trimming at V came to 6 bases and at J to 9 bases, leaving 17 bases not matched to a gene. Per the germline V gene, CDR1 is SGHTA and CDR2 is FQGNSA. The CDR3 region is CASSTTTGTGKEAQYF. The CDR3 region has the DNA TGTGCCAGCAGTACTACAACCGGGACAGGGAAGGAGGCCCAGTACTTC.

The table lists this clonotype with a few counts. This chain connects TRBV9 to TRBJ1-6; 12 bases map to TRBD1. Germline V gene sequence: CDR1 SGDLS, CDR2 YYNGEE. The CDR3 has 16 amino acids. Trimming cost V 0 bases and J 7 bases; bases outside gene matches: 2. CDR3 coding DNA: TGTGCCAGCAGCGTAGTCGGGACAGGGGGCAATTCACCCCTCCACTTT. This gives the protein CASSVVGTGGNSPLHF.

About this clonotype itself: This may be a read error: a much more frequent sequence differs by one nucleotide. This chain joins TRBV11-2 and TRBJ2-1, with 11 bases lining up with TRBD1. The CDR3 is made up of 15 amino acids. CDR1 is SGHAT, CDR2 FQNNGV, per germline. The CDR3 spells CACSLGQGAKSEQFF. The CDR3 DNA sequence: TGTGCCTGCAGCTTAGGACAGGGGGCGAAGAGTGAGCAGTTCTTC.

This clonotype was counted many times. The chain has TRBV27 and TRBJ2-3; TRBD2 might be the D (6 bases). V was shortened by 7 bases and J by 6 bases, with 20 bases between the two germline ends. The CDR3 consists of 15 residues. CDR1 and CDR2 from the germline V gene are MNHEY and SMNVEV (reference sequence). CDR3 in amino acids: CASKPPRGFSDTQYF. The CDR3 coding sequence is TGTGCCAGCAAACCTCCGCGGGGTTTTAGCGATACGCAGTATTTT.

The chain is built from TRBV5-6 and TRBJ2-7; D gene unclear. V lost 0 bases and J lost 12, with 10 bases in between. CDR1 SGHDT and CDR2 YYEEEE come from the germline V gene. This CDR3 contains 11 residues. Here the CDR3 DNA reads TGTGCCAGCAGCTTGGGGGCCGTGGCGTACTTC. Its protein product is CASSLGAVAYF.

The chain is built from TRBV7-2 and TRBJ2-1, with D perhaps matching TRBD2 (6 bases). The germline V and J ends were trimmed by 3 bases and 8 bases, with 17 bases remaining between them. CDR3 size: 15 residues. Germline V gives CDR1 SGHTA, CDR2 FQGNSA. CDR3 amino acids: CASSFRGISSHEQFF. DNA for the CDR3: TGTGCCAGCAGCTTCCGCGGGATTTCCTCCCATGAGCAGTTCTTC.

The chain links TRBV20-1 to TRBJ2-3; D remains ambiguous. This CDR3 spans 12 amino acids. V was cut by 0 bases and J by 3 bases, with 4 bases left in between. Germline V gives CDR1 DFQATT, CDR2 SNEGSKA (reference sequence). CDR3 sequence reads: CSARDETDTQYF. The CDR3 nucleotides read TGCAGTGCTAGAGATGAAACAGATACGCAGTATTTT.

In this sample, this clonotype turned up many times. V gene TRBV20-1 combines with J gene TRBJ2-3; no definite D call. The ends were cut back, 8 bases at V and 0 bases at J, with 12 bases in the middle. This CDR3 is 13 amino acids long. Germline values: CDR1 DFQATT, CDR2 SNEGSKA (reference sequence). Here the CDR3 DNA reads TGCAGTTCCGTGGCAGGCAGCACAGATACGCAGTATTTT. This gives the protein CSSVAGSTDTQYF.

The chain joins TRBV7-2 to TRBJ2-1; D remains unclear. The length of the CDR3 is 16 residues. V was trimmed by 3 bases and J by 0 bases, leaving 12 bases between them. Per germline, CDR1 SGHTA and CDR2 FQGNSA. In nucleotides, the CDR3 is TGTGCCAGCAGCTTTTCCGGCGTCCGCTCCTACAATGAGCAGTTCTTC. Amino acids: CASSFSGVRSYNEQFF.

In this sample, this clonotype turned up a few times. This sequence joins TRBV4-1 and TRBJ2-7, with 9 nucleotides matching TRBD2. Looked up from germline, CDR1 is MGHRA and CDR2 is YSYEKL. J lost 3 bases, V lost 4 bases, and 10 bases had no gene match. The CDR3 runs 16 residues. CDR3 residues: CASSPSGGSQIYEQYF. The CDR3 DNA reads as TGCGCCAGCAGCCCGAGCGGGGGGTCGCAGATCTACGAGCAGTACTTC.

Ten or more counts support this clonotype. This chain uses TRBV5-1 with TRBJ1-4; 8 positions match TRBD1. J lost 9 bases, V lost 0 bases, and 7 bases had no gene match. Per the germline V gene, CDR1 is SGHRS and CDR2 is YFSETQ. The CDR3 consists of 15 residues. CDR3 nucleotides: TGCGCCAGCAGCTTGGAGCAGGGGGCCTGGAAAAAACTGTTTTTT. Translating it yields CASSLEQGAWKKLFF.

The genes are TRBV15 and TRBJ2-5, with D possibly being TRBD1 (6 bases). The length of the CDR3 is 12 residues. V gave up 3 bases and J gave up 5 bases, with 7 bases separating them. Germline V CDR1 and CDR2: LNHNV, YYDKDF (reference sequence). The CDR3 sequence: CATSSRGETQYF. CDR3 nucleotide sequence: TGTGCCACCAGCAGTAGGGGGGAGACCCAGTACTTC.

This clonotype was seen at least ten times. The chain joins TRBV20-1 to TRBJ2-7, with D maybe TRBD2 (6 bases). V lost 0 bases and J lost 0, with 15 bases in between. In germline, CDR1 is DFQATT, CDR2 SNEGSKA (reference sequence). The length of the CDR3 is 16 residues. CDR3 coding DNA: TGCAGTGCTAGAGAGGCCGGGACTCCCATCTCCTACGAGCAGTACTTC. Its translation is CSAREAGTPISYEQYF.